The rows below give T cell receptor beta chains drawn from one sample of a study of tumor-infiltrating lymphocytes in primary liver carcinoma. Using its own MiXCR run on the multiplex PCR reads, TCRdb lists one record per CDR3 protein. Among roughly 80,000 distinct CDR3 sequences listed, more than 65% were seen once. Material: liver tumor tissue from sampling region 1. The receptors were sampled from a man in his forties or fifties with primary liver carcinoma and hepatitis B virus infection. Each CDR3 is given with its conserved first and last residue. A D gene is named only where the DNA matches it firmly. Not every row has a clone size; where given, it reads once, few, many or a size class.

D gene,J gene,clone size,V gene,CDR3 DNA,CDR3 protein
.,TRBJ1-5,.,TRBV7-8,TGTGCCAACACCATAGGGGCGGTGACAGATACGCAGCATTTT,CANTIGAVTDTQHF
TRBD1,TRBJ1-1,.,TRBV30,TGTGCCTGGGATCCCTCCTTGTGGAGACAGGACAGGGGGAACACTGAAGCTTTCTTT,CAWDPSLWRQDRGNTEAFF
.,TRBJ2-3,many,TRBV6-6,TGTGCCAGCAGTTGGGGGCCGGCAGGGAGGGGAGATACGCAGTATTTT,CASSWGPAGRGDTQYF
.,TRBJ2-5,.,TRBV11-2,TGTGCCAGCAGTCTAGAGGGTGTGTCCCAGTACTTC,CASSLEGVSQYF
TRBD2,TRBJ2-3,many,TRBV5-4,TGTGCCAGCAGCCCCCGGGGGGCAGATACGCAGTATTTT,CASSPRGADTQYF
.,TRBJ2-1,.,TRBV14,TGTGCCAGCAGCCCTATTCCCTGTACCTACAATGAGCAGTTCTTC,CASSPIPCTYNEQFF
TRBD1,TRBJ2-5,many,TRBV7-9,TGTGCCAGCAGCTCCCGGGACAGGGGCGTCCAAGAGACCCAGTACTTC,CASSSRDRGVQETQYF
.,TRBJ1-2,.,TRBV14,TGTGCCAGCAGCCACACTAGCTTAGGCAGTTCTAACTATGGCTACGCCTTC,CASSHTSLGSSNYGYAF
TRBD1,TRBJ1-5,.,TRBV6-1,TGTGTCAGCAGTGACGGGACAGGGGGGTATCAGCCCCGGCATTTT,CVSSDGTGGYQPRHF
TRBD2,TRBJ2-1,.,TRBV11-2,TGTGCCAGCAACTACTCTTCGACTAGCGGGAGGGGAGGTGGGTTCTTT,CASNYSSTSGRGGGFF
.,TRBJ2-2,.,TRBV10-3,TGTGCCATCAGTGGGCCTACCGAGTTCGGGGAACTGTTTTTT,CAISGPTEFGELFF
TRBD2,TRBJ2-1,.,TRBV6-1,TGTGCCAACAGAGAGAAGGCGGGAGGTACGAATGAGCAGTTTTTC,CANREKAGGTNEQFF
.,TRBJ1-1,medium-sized,TRBV30,TGTGCCTGGAGTCCAGGGGCCGGTGAAGCTTTCTTT,CAWSPGAGEAFF
.,TRBJ2-2,.,TRBV19,TGTGACAGTAGTCCGTTACCGAACACCGGGGAACTGTTTTTT,CDSSPLPNTGELFF
.,TRBJ2-3,many,TRBV6-5,TGTGCCAGCAGTCCCCGGACGACCTTCACAGATACGCAGTATTTT,CASSPRTTFTDTQYF
.,TRBJ2-1,.,TRBV11-2,TGTGCCAGCGAGCATGCAATAGGTGAGCAGTTCTTC,CASEHAIGEQFF
.,TRBJ2-3,.,TRBV9,TGTGCCAGCAGCGTAGCGTCGAGAGGGCAGGGAGATACGCAGTATTTT,CASSVASRGQGDTQYF
TRBD2,TRBJ2-7,.,TRBV6-1,TGTGCCAGCAGTGGGAGGACTAGCGGCTCCTACGTGCAGTACTTC,CASSGRTSGSYVQYF
TRBD1,TRBJ2-1,.,TRBV12-3/TRBV12-4,TGTGCTAGCAGTTTGACCGGGACAGTGGGCAATGAGCAGTTCTTC,CASSLTGTVGNEQFF
.,TRBJ1-5,many,TRBV28,TGTGCCAGCAGTCCCCCAGTTGAGGGCCAGCCCCAGCATTTT,CASSPPVEGQPQHF
.,TRBJ2-2,.,TRBV5-1,TGCGCCAGCAGCATGGCCGGGCGAACGGACACTGGGGAGCTGTTTTTT,CASSMAGRTDTGELFF
TRBD2,TRBJ2-1,many,TRBV4-1,TGCGCCAGCAGCCAAAAAGTACTAGCGGGAGGGTTGAGTGAGCAGTTCTTC,CASSQKVLAGGLSEQFF
.,TRBJ1-4,many,TRBV30,TGTGCCTACTTCGGGGGAGCGCGTGAAAAACTGTTTTTT,CAYFGGAREKLFF
.,TRBJ2-3,.,TRBV20-1,TGCAGTGCTAGGGGGGTAGCGTCACCCCCGGATACGCAGTATTTT,CSARGVASPPDTQYF
.,TRBJ1-1,many,TRBV6-6,TGTGCCAGCAGTGTGGGGGCAGACACTGAAGCTTTCTTT,CASSVGADTEAFF
TRBD1,TRBJ1-5,.,TRBV19,TGTGCCAGTAGTATGGACAGGAGAACGGCACTCCGGGCCCAATATAGCAATCAGCCCCAGCATTTT,CASSMDRRTALRAQYSNQPQHF
TRBD1,TRBJ1-2,many,TRBV20-1,TGCAGTGCCGAAATAGGACAGGGCGATGGCTACACCTTC,CSAEIGQGDGYTF
TRBD2,TRBJ2-3,once,TRBV14,TGTGCCAGCAGCCAAGGGACTAGTGGGGTAGATACGCAGTATTTT,CASSQGTSGVDTQYF
.,TRBJ2-1,.,TRBV12-3/TRBV12-4,TGTGTCAGCAGTTTACCCCCGTCTAGTGATGAGCAATTCTTC,CVSSLPPSSDEQFF
.,TRBJ2-1,.,TRBV11-1,TGTGCCATTAGCTTAGGAAGAGATCTAAGGGATAAGCAGTTCTTC,CAISLGRDLRDKQFF
.,TRBJ1-1,.,TRBV20-1,TGCAGTGCGCGGGGACCCAAGTTGTTAGCTTTCTTT,CSARGPKLLAFF
TRBD2,TRBJ2-5,.,TRBV10-3,TGTGCCATCTGTGAGTCGGAAGCGGGAGGGCCGGTATCAGAGACCCAGCACTTC,CAICESEAGGPVSETQHF
.,TRBJ1-2,.,TRBV29-1,TGCAGCGTTGAAGTGGGGATGTATGGCTACACCTTC,CSVEVGMYGYTF
.,TRBJ1-5,.,TRBV6-6,TGTGCCAGGAGGTCCGGGACCGATAGCAATCAGCCCAAGCATTTT,CARRSGTDSNQPKHF
.,TRBJ2-1,.,TRBV7-2,TGTGCCAGCAGCTTATTTAGGGCGGACAATGAGCAGTTCTTC,CASSLFRADNEQFF
.,TRBJ1-2,.,TRBV6-5,TGTGGTAGCAGTTACTCGAGCTCCGGGAATGGCTACACCTTC,CGSSYSSSGNGYTF
TRBD2,TRBJ2-7,.,TRBV19,TGTGCTTCGGGAAGCGGGAGGTCCTACGAGCAGTACTTC,CASGSGRSYEQYF
.,TRBJ2-3,.,TRBV11-2,TGTCCCAGCAACTTAAGTCCGTTAGTGGATACGCAGTATTTT,CPSNLSPLVDTQYF
TRBD2,TRBJ2-1,.,TRBV11-2,TGTGCCAGCAGCCTGGATATCAGACTAGCCATGTGTGAGCAGTTCTTC,CASSLDIRLAMCEQFF
.,TRBJ2-1,.,TRBV28,TGTGTCAGCAGTCCCCCACGGACGGGTCGGTTAAATGAGCAGTTCTTC,CVSSPPRTGRLNEQFF
.,TRBJ2-7,.,TRBV11-2,TGTGCCAGCAGCCTACCTATGGGAATAACCTACAAGCAGTACTTC,CASSLPMGITYKQYF
TRBD1,TRBJ2-2,.,TRBV4-1,TGTGCCAGCAGCCCGGACAGGGGGAATACCGGGGAGCTGTTTTTT,CASSPDRGNTGELFF
.,TRBJ2-7,.,TRBV11-2,TGTTCCAGAAGCTTAACTGTCACTGCCTACGAGCAGTACTTC,CSRSLTVTAYEQYF
TRBD1,TRBJ2-7,once,TRBV12-3/TRBV12-4,TGTGCCATCACCGGACAGGAATACTATGAGCAGTACTTC,CAITGQEYYEQYF
.,TRBJ2-5,.,TRBV11-2,TGTGCCAGCAGCTCAATGCGAGAGACCCAGTACTTC,CASSSMRETQYF